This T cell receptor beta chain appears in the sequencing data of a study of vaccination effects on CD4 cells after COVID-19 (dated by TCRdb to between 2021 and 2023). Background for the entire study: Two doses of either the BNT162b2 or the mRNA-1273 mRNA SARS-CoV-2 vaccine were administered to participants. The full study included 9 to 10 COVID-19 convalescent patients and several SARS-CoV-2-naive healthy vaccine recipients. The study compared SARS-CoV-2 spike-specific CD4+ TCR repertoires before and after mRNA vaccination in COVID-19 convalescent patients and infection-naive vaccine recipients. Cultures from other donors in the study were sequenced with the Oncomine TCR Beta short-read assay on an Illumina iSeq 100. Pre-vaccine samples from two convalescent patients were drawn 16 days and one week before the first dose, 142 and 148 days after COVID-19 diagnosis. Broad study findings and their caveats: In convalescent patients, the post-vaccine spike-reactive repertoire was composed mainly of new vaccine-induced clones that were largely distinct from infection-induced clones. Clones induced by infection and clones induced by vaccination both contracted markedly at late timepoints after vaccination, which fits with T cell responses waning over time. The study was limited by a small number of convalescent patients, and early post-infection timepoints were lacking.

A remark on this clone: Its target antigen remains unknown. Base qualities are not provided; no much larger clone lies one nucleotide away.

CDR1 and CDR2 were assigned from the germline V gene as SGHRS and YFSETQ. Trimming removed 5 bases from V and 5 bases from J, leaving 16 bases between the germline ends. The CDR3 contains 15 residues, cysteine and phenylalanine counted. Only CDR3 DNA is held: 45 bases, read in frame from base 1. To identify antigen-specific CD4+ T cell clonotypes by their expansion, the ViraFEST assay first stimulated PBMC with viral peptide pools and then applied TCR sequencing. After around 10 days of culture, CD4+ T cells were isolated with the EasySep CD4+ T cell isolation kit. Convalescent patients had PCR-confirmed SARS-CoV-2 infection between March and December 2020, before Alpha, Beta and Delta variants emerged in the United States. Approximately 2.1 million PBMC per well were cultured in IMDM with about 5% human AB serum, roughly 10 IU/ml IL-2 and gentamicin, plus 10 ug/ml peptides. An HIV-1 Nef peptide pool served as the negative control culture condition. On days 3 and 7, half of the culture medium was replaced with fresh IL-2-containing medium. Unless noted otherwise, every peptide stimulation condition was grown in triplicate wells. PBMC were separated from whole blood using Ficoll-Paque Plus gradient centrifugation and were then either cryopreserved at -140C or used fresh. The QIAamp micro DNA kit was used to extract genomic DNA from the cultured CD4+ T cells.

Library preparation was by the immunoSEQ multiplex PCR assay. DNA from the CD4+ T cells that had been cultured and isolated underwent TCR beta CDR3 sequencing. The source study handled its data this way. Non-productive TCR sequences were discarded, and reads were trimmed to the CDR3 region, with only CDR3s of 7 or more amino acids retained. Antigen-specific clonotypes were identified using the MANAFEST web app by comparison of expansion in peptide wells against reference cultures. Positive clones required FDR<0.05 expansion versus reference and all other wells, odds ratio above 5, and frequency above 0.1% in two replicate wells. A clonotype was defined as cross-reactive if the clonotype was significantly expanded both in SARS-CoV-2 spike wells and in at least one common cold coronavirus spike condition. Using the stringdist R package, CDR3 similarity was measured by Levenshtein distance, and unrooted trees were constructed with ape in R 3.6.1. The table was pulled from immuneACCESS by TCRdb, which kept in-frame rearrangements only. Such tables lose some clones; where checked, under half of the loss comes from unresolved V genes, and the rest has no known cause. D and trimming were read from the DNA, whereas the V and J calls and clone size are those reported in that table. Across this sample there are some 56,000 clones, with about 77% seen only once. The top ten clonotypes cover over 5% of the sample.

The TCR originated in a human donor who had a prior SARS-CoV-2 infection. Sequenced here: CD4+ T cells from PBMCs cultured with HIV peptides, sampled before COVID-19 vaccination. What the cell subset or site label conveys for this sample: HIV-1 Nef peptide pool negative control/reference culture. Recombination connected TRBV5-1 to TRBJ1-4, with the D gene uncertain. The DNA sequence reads TGCGCCAGCAGGATTGCTGTGGGTGGAAATGAAAAACTGTTTTTT. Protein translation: CASRIAVGGNEKLFF.